The rows below give T cell receptor beta chains drawn from one sample of a study of T cell repertoires in cytomegalovirus infection. One entry per CDR3 protein, called by TCRdb with MiXCR from the reads. This sample has approximately 630,000 distinct CDR3 sequences, with 20% to 25% found just once. Material for sequencing was CD8+ T cells from PBMCs. The receptors originated from a human donor in good health (CMV status not recorded). Some clones in this sample may be carry-over from other donors' samples. Both conserved end residues are part of each CDR3. The D gene is left open where the match is weak. For some rows the clone size is stated as once, few or many, or as a class when expanded; others skip it.

CDR3	DNA	V	D	size	J
CAASGGAFEQFF	TGTGCCGCGAGCGGGGGGGCCTTCGAGCAGTTCTTC	TRBV10-3	TRBD2	-	TRBJ2-1
CASSLASSLGTEAFF	TGTGCCAGCAGCTTAGCTAGCAGCCTTGGAACTGAAGCTTTCTTT	TRBV7-9	-	many	TRBJ1-1
CASSLVGVRAYGYTF	TGTGCCAGCAGCTTAGTTGGGGTCAGGGCCTATGGCTACACCTTC	TRBV7-9	-	-	TRBJ1-2
CASSGTGFYGYTF	TGTGCCAGCAGTGGGACAGGATTCTATGGCTACACCTTC	TRBV6-1	TRBD1	many	TRBJ1-2
CASSEWRGNTEAFF	TGTGCCAGCAGTGAATGGAGGGGGAACACTGAAGCTTTCTTT	TRBV25-1	-	-	TRBJ1-1
CASSQEGTGDNTEAFF	TGCGCCAGCAGCCAAGAGGGGACAGGGGACAACACTGAAGCTTTCTTT	TRBV4-1	TRBD1	-	TRBJ1-1
CASSQGDWDTYQETQYF	TGTGCCAGCAGCCAAGGAGACTGGGACACGTACCAAGAGACCCAGTACTTC	TRBV14	-	few	TRBJ2-5
CASRPLGSLAKNIQYF	TGTGCCAGCAGGCCCCTGGGCTCCTTAGCCAAAAACATTCAGTACTTC	TRBV28	-	few	TRBJ2-4
CASSLVDSEAFF	TGTGCCAGCAGCTTAGTAGACAGTGAAGCTTTCTTT	TRBV11-3	-	many	TRBJ1-1
CASSQGGGQLYGYTF	TGCGCCAGCAGCCAAGGCGGGGGCCAGCTCTATGGCTACACCTTC	TRBV4-3	-	-	TRBJ1-2
CSASPIRDISYEQYF	TGCAGTGCGAGTCCTATACGGGACATATCCTACGAGCAGTACTTC	TRBV20-1	-	-	TRBJ2-7
CASSFGTSGASETQYF	TGTGCCAGCAGTTTCGGGACTAGCGGGGCCTCGGAGACCCAGTACTTC	TRBV12-3/TRBV12-4	TRBD2	many	TRBJ2-5
CASSSGRSGYTF	TGTGCCAGCAGTTCCGGACGGTCTGGCTACACCTTC	TRBV12-3/TRBV12-4	-	few	TRBJ1-2
CASSQEESGSSYNEQFF	TGCGCCAGCAGCCAAGAAGAGTCGGGCAGCTCCTACAATGAGCAGTTCTTC	TRBV4-1	-	many	TRBJ2-1